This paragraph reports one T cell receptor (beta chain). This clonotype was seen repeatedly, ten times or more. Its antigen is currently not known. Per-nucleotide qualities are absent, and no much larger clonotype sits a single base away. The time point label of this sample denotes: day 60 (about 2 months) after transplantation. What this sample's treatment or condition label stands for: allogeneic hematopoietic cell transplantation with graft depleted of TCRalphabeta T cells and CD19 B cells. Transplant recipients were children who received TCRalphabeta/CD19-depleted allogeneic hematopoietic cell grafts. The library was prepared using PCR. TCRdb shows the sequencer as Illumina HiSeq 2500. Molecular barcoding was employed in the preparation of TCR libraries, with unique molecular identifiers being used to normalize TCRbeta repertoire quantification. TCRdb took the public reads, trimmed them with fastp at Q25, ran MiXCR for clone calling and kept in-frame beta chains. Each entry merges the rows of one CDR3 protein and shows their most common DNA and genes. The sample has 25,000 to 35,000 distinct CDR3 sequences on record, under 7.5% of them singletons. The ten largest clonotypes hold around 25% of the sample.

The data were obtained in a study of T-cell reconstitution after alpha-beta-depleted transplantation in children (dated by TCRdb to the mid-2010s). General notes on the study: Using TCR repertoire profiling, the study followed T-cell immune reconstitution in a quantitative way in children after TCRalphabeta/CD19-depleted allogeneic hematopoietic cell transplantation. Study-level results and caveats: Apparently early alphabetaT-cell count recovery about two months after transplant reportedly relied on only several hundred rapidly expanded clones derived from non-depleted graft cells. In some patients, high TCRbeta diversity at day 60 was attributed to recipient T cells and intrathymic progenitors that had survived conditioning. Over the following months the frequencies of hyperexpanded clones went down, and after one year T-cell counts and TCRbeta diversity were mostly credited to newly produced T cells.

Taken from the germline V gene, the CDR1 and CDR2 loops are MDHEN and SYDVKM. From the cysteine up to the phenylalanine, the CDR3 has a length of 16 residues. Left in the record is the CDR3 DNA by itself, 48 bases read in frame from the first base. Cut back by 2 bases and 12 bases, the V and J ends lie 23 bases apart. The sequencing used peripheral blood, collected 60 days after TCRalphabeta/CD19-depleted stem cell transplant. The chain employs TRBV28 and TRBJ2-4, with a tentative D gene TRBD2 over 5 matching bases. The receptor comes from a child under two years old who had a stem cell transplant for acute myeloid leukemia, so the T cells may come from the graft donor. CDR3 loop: CASSLRGQAVNGDQYF. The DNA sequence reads TGTGCCAGCAGTTTAAGAGGGCAGGCGGTAAACGGGGATCAGTACTTC.